A selection of T cell receptor beta chains follows, all from one sample in a study of metastatic and nonmetastatic thyroid tumors. Through MiXCR, TCRdb re-clonotyped the PCR reads. This table holds about 6,400 clones, around 16% found once. The sample comprised tumor tissue. Source of these receptors: a male donor with papillary thyroid cancer or a benign thyroid nodule (not recorded which). Some clones in this sample may be carry-over from other donors' samples. CDR3s include the opening cysteine and the closing phenylalanine or tryptophan. The order of the fields is D gene, J gene, V gene, clone size, CDR3 DNA, CDR3 protein. The D gene is left open where the match is weak. The size field is filled for only some rows; it gives once, few, many or a size class.

D gene: TRBD2; J gene: TRBJ2-1; V gene: TRBV20-1; clone size: many; CDR3 DNA: TGCAGTGCTAGAGTCGTAAGCGGGGGGGGGCAGTTCTTC; CDR3 protein: CSARVVSGGGQFF
D gene: TRBD1; J gene: TRBJ1-2; V gene: TRBV28; clone size: few; CDR3 DNA: TGTGCCAGCAATTTACCATCTTGGGGACAGGGCAACTATGTCTACACCTTC; CDR3 protein: CASNLPSWGQGNYVYTF
D gene: TRBD1; J gene: TRBJ1-2; V gene: TRBV12-3/TRBV12-4; clone size: medium-sized; CDR3 DNA: TGTGCCAACCCGGGACAGTCGAACTATGGCTACACCTTC; CDR3 protein: CANPGQSNYGYTF
D gene: NA; J gene: TRBJ2-1; V gene: TRBV20-1; clone size: NA; CDR3 DNA: TGCAGTGCTAGATTGTTGACAGTAGGAGTAGGAGGCTCCAATGAGCAGTTCTTC; CDR3 protein: CSARLLTVGVGGSNEQFF
D gene: NA; J gene: TRBJ2-3; V gene: TRBV5-1; clone size: many; CDR3 DNA: TGCGCCAGCAGCTTGGCCCCGAGACGCTCCGCACCAGATACGCAGTATTTT; CDR3 protein: CASSLAPRRSAPDTQYF
D gene: NA; J gene: TRBJ2-3; V gene: TRBV10-3; clone size: few; CDR3 DNA: TGTGCCATCAGTGCCCGGCGGGATACGCAGTATTTT; CDR3 protein: CAISARRDTQYF
D gene: NA; J gene: TRBJ2-2; V gene: TRBV6-2/TRBV6-3; clone size: few; CDR3 DNA: TGTGCCAGCAGTTACTCAGAAATCGGGGAGCTGTTTTTT; CDR3 protein: CASSYSEIGELFF
D gene: NA; J gene: TRBJ2-2; V gene: TRBV4-1; clone size: many; CDR3 DNA: TGCGCCAGCAGCCAGGCGTCACGGACCGGGGAGCTGTTTTTT; CDR3 protein: CASSQASRTGELFF
D gene: TRBD1; J gene: TRBJ2-7; V gene: TRBV6-2/TRBV6-3; clone size: NA; CDR3 DNA: TGTGCCAGCAGTTACTCGAGGACAGGGGGCTCCTACGAGCAGTACTTC; CDR3 protein: CASSYSRTGGSYEQYF
D gene: TRBD1; J gene: TRBJ2-5; V gene: TRBV18; clone size: many; CDR3 DNA: TGTGCCAGCTCACTAACAGGGGGGTTCGGAGAGACCCAGTACTTC; CDR3 protein: CASSLTGGFGETQYF
D gene: NA; J gene: TRBJ2-7; V gene: TRBV10-3; clone size: many; CDR3 DNA: TGTGCCCCAGGCGCGTTCGAGCAGTACTTC; CDR3 protein: CAPGAFEQYF
D gene: NA; J gene: TRBJ2-2; V gene: TRBV12-5; clone size: many; CDR3 DNA: TGTGCTAGTGGTTTGTCCGGGGAGCTGTTTTTT; CDR3 protein: CASGLSGELFF
D gene: NA; J gene: TRBJ1-5; V gene: TRBV6-1; clone size: NA; CDR3 DNA: TGTGCCAGCAGCCAAACGGGGGGCCTTGGTCAGCCCCAGCATTTT; CDR3 protein: CASSQTGGLGQPQHF
D gene: NA; J gene: TRBJ2-4; V gene: TRBV6-1; clone size: medium-sized; CDR3 DNA: TGTGCCAGCGCCCAGGTGGCCAAAAACATTCAGTACTTC; CDR3 protein: CASAQVAKNIQYF
D gene: TRBD1; J gene: TRBJ2-4; V gene: TRBV20-1; clone size: many; CDR3 DNA: TGCAGTGCTAAACAGGGGCAAAACATTCAGTACTTC; CDR3 protein: CSAKQGQNIQYF
D gene: NA; J gene: TRBJ1-5; V gene: TRBV7-8; clone size: medium-sized; CDR3 DNA: TGTGCCAGCAGCTTAGCGCTTCGGGGGGATCAGCCCCAGCATTTT; CDR3 protein: CASSLALRGDQPQHF
D gene: NA; J gene: TRBJ2-1; V gene: TRBV24-1; clone size: large; CDR3 DNA: TGTGCCACCAGTGATTCATTCGGCAGGGACCTCTACAATGAGCAGTTCTTC; CDR3 protein: CATSDSFGRDLYNEQFF
D gene: NA; J gene: TRBJ2-7; V gene: TRBV10-3; clone size: few; CDR3 DNA: TGTGCCATCAGGCAAGCCTCCTACGAGCAGTACTTC; CDR3 protein: CAIRQASYEQYF
D gene: NA; J gene: TRBJ2-7; V gene: TRBV5-8; clone size: many; CDR3 DNA: TGTGCCAGCAGCTGGAGGGGGGCCCACGAGCAGTACTTC; CDR3 protein: CASSWRGAHEQYF
D gene: NA; J gene: TRBJ1-1; V gene: TRBV6-1; clone size: large; CDR3 DNA: TGTGCCAGCAGGGAGGAATTGGGGGCCACTGAAGCTTTCTTT; CDR3 protein: CASREELGATEAFF
D gene: NA; J gene: TRBJ2-2; V gene: TRBV10-1; clone size: few; CDR3 DNA: TGCGCCAGCAGTGCCAGCAAGGCCGGGGAGCTGTTTTTT; CDR3 protein: CASSASKAGELFF
D gene: NA; J gene: TRBJ1-1; V gene: TRBV18; clone size: many; CDR3 DNA: TGTGCCAGCTCACCATCCCGGGACATTTTTGGACGAGAAGCTTTCTTT; CDR3 protein: CASSPSRDIFGREAFF
D gene: NA; J gene: TRBJ1-5; V gene: TRBV20-1; clone size: many; CDR3 DNA: TGCAGTGCTAGATTGTCAGGGAGTGAGAATCAGCCCCAGCATTTT; CDR3 protein: CSARLSGSENQPQHF
D gene: NA; J gene: TRBJ2-5; V gene: TRBV5-1; clone size: large; CDR3 DNA: TGCGCCAGCACCCTTAAATACCAAGAGACCCAGTACTTC; CDR3 protein: CASTLKYQETQYF
D gene: TRBD1; J gene: TRBJ1-5; V gene: TRBV7-2; clone size: large; CDR3 DNA: TGTGCCAGCAGTCCCAATACCGGGACAGGGATTCAGCCCCAGCATTTT; CDR3 protein: CASSPNTGTGIQPQHF
D gene: TRBD2; J gene: TRBJ2-7; V gene: TRBV28; clone size: NA; CDR3 DNA: TGTGCCAGCAGCCATTGGGCCCGGGGGGTCCTTTCCTACGAGCAGTACTTC; CDR3 protein: CASSHWARGVLSYEQYF
D gene: TRBD2; J gene: TRBJ2-7; V gene: TRBV6-1; clone size: large; CDR3 DNA: TGTGCCAGCAGTGGAACTAGCGTTGGGAGGAGGGAGCAGTACTTC; CDR3 protein: CASSGTSVGRREQYF
D gene: NA; J gene: TRBJ2-1; V gene: TRBV7-9; clone size: medium-sized; CDR3 DNA: TGTGCCAGCAGCCTCACAGGGGGGGGGCTATACAATGAGCAGTTCTTC; CDR3 protein: CASSLTGGGLYNEQFF